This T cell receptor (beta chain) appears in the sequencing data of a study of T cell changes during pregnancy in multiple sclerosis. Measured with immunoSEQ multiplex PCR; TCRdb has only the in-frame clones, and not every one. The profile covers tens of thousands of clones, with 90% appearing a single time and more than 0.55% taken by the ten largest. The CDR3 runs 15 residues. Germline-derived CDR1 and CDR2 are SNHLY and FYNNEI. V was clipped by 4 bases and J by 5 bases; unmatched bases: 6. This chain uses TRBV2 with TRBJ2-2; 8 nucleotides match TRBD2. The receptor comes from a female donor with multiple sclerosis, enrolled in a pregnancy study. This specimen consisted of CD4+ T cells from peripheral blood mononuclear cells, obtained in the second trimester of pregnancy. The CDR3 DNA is TGTGCCAGCAGTGTTTCCAGCGGGAGAACCGGGGAGCTGTTTTTT. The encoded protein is CASSVSSGRTGELFF.